By its share, the clone carrying this T cell receptor (beta chain) is medium-sized. Its target is unknown. Per the authors' pipeline: Differences in CDR3 between clinicopathological groups were drawn on to build a classifier intended to discriminate distant-metastatic papillary thyroid cancer patients. TCRdb reanalyzed the PCR reads with MiXCR. In this record, the V and J calls reflect TCRdb's handling and not the investigators' own analysis. The repertoire holds roughly 7,200 clones, roughly 35% seen once, with roughly 41% in the top ten. The source of the sample is a study of metastatic and nonmetastatic thyroid tumors. For the study at large: It was across blood and tumor or nodule tissue from malignant and benign thyroid patients that repertoires were compared. Whole-study results and caveats: In both blood and tumor samples, TCR beta diversity was reported significantly higher for malignant than benign nodules.

CDR1 and CDR2 (germline): MDHEN, SYDVKM. V was clipped by 3 bases and J by 3 bases, with 8 bases between them. The CDR3 runs 13 residues. There were no patients who had received any treatment before thyroid surgery. Sequencing input: tumor tissue. The V gene is TRBV28, the J gene TRBJ1-1; no firm D call. This clonotype was obtained from a female donor with papillary thyroid cancer or a benign thyroid nodule (not recorded which). Some clones in this sample may be carry-over from other donors' samples. The CDR3 protein is CASSLVVDTEAFF. The DNA of the CDR3 is TGTGCCAGCAGTTTGGTAGTAGACACTGAAGCTTTCTTT.